This is a list of T cell receptor beta chains from one sample in a study of PD-1 blockade in classical Hodgkin lymphoma. Sequencing used immunoSEQ multiplex PCR; TCRdb keeps in-frame clones, though not all of them. The sample lists approximately 21,000 clones; 90% were seen once. Sequences were obtained from CD4+ T cells from blood. Receptor source: a human donor with classical Hodgkin lymphoma. CDR3s include the opening cysteine and the closing phenylalanine or tryptophan. The D gene is left open where the match is weak. Clone size is shown for a subset of rows, as once, few, many or a class of expanded clone.

clone_size j_call v_call d_call cdr3_nt cdr3_aa
NA TRBJ1-4 TRBV19 NA TGTGCCAGTAGTCTCCACAGGGCGTTGGATGAAAAACTGTTTTTT CASSLHRALDEKLFF
NA TRBJ2-5 TRBV7-9 NA TGTGCCAGCAGCTCGATCGGAGGGGAAGAGACCCAGTACTTC CASSSIGGEETQYF
once TRBJ2-7 TRBV7-8 TRBD2 TGTGCCAGCAGCAGGACTAGCGGCCCTTACGAGCAGTACTTC CASSRTSGPYEQYF
NA TRBJ2-5 TRBV27 NA TGTGCCAGCATTCGGACCACACAAGAGACCCAGTACTTC CASIRTTQETQYF
NA TRBJ1-4 TRBV18 TRBD1 TGTGCCAGCTCACCGCGGGACAGGGGGCTTGATGAAAAACTGTTTTTT CASSPRDRGLDEKLFF
NA TRBJ1-2 TRBV6-5 NA TGTGCCAGCACTATGGGCAGTGGGCATGGCTACACCTTC CASTMGSGHGYTF
NA TRBJ2-2 TRBV28 NA TGTGCCAGCAGTCCCTGGGACATTAGAGGCACCGGGGAGCTGTTTTTT CASSPWDIRGTGELFF
NA TRBJ1-3 TRBV6-6 NA TGTGCCAGCACCTACACAGGCTCTGGAAACACCATATATTTT CASTYTGSGNTIYF
NA TRBJ1-2 TRBV18 NA TGTGCCAGCTCCCGGGGGGCGCCCTATGGCTACACCTTC CASSRGAPYGYTF
once TRBJ2-1 TRBV10-3 TRBD1 TGTGCCATCAGTGAGTCGATTAGGACAGGGGTCTACCATGAGCAGTTCTTC CAISESIRTGVYHEQFF
few TRBJ1-2 TRBV6-4 NA TGTGCCAGCAGTGACTTGGGTAGCTATGGCTACACCTTC CASSDLGSYGYTF
once TRBJ1-1 TRBV5-1 NA TGCGCCAGCAGCTTAGATGGGGACGAGAACACTGAAGCTTTCTTT CASSLDGDENTEAFF
NA TRBJ2-7 TRBV15 NA TGTGCCACCAGCAGAGCGTTTTCCTACGAGCAGTACTTC CATSRAFSYEQYF
NA TRBJ2-1 TRBV29-1 TRBD1 TGCAGCGTTGACAAGACAGGGTTTAGCAATGAGCAGTTCTTC CSVDKTGFSNEQFF
NA TRBJ2-7 TRBV5-4 TRBD1 TGTGCCAGCAGCAGGACAGGGGGCGAGCAGTACTTC CASSRTGGEQYF
NA TRBJ2-6 TRBV4-3 NA TGCGCCAGCAGCCAAGAAGCGCGGGGGGCCAACGTCCTGACTTTC CASSQEARGANVLTF
NA TRBJ1-1 TRBV12-5 NA TGTGCTAGTGGTTTAGAAGGGGGCACTGAAGCTTTCTTT CASGLEGGTEAFF
NA TRBJ1-4 TRBV5-1 NA TGCGCCAGCAGCCCGGTTGCAACTAATGAAAAACTGTTTTTT CASSPVATNEKLFF
NA TRBJ2-7 TRBV19 TRBD2 TGTGCCAGTAGTATCTTCAGCGGGGGCATCTACGAGCAGTACTTC CASSIFSGGIYEQYF
NA TRBJ2-5 TRBV5-1 TRBD1 TGCGCCAGCAGCATGGAAAGACGCCCCCTACAGGACAGGGGAAATTTGTGGGAGACCCAGTACTTC CASSMERRPLQDRGNLWETQYF
NA TRBJ2-3 TRBV30 NA TGTGCCTGGAGTGCCGGAGTCTTCCCAGATACGCAGTATTTT CAWSAGVFPDTQYF
NA TRBJ1-2 TRBV9 TRBD1 TGTGCCAGCAGCGCCGGACCGTCCCGACAGGGGGCAGGGGGCTACACCTTC CASSAGPSRQGAGGYTF
NA TRBJ2-1 TRBV6-1 TRBD2 TGTGCCAGCAGTGAGATGCCTCTACTAGCGTCCTACAATGAGCAGTTCTTC CASSEMPLLASYNEQFF
NA TRBJ1-6 TRBV7-8 TRBD1 TGTGCCAGCAGCGTAGACAGGGTGGGTGATTCACCCCTCCACTTT CASSVDRVGDSPLHF
once TRBJ2-1 TRBV28 NA TGTGCCAGCACCACTACCAAAGATGAGCAGTTCTTC CASTTTKDEQFF
NA TRBJ2-2 TRBV11-3 NA TGTGCCAGCAGCTTAGCGAGAGGGGAGCTGTTTTTT CASSLARGELFF
NA TRBJ1-4 TRBV5-4 NA TGTGCCAGCAGCCTAAGACAGGACAATGAAAAACTGTTTTTT CASSLRQDNEKLFF
NA TRBJ2-1 TRBV5-4 TRBD1 TGTGCCCCTCCGGGACAGATGCTGGATGAGCAGTTCTTC CAPPGQMLDEQFF
NA TRBJ2-3 TRBV7-2 NA TGTGTCACTCAGGTCACCCCTAGCACAGATACGCAGTATTTT CVTQVTPSTDTQYF
NA TRBJ2-3 TRBV5-4 TRBD1 TGTGCCAGCAGCACTCCTGGGGCAGGGGGCCCTAAAGATACGCAGTATTTT CASSTPGAGGPKDTQYF
NA TRBJ2-3 TRBV7-9 NA TGTGCCAGCAGCTTATCTGAGGGGGACCGCACAGATACGCAGTATTTT CASSLSEGDRTDTQYF
NA TRBJ2-2 TRBV7-9 NA TGTGCCAGCACCCCTGATAACACCGGGGAGCTGTTTTTT CASTPDNTGELFF
NA TRBJ1-2 TRBV7-9 NA TGTGCCAGCAGCCTCAGAGGCCTCTATGGCTACACCTTC CASSLRGLYGYTF
NA TRBJ2-2 TRBV6-5 NA TGTGCCAGCCTCCCGACAGGAGTGAACACCGGGGAGCTGTTTTTT CASLPTGVNTGELFF
NA TRBJ1-6 TRBV5-4 NA TGTGCCAGCAACCTCCTAGGGCAGCATAATTCACCCCTCCACTTT CASNLLGQHNSPLHF
NA TRBJ1-1 TRBV7-9 NA TGTGCCAGCAGTTATAAGGCTTCAGGGGCTGAAGCTTTCTTT CASSYKASGAEAFF
NA TRBJ1-1 TRBV4-2 NA TGTGCCAGCAGCCAAGATTCGGCTTGGGGCACTGAAGCTTTCTTT CASSQDSAWGTEAFF
few TRBJ1-1 TRBV11-3 NA TGTGCCAGCAGCTTAGACACGAACACTGAAGCTTTCTTT CASSLDTNTEAFF
NA TRBJ1-2 TRBV5-4 TRBD1 TGTGCCAGCAGCGGCCCGGGACAGGGGGCCTATGGCTACACCTTC CASSGPGQGAYGYTF